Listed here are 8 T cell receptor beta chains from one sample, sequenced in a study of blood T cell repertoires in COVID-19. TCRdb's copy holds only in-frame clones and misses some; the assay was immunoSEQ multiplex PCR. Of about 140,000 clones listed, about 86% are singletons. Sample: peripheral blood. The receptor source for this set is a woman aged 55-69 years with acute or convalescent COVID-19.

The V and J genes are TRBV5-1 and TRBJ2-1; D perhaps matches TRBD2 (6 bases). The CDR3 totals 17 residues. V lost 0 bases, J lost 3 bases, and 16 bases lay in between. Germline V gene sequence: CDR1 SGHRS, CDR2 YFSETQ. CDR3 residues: CASSLARSSVIYNEQFF. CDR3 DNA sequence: TGCGCCAGCAGCTTGGCCCGGTCTAGCGTCATCTACAATGAGCAGTTCTTC.

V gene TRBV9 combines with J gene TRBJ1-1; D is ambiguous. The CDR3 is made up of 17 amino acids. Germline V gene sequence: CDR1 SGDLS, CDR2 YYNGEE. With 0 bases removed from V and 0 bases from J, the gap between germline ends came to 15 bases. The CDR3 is CASSVVVRQDMNTEAFF. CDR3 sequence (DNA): TGTGCCAGCAGCGTAGTAGTCCGCCAAGACATGAACACTGAAGCTTTCTTT.

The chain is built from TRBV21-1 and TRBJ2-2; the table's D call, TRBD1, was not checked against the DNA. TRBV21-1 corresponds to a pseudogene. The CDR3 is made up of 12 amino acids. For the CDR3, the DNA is TGTGCCATCTACAGGGAGTCCCGGGAGCTGTTTTTT. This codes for CAIYRESRELFF.

The CDR3 DNA reads as TGTGCCTGGAGGGGGCTGGGACTAGCCCCACAAGAGACCCAGTACTTC. Protein: CAWRGLGLAPQETQYF. The V gene is TRBV30, the J gene TRBJ2-5; 9 bases fit TRBD2. CDR1 is GTSNPN, CDR2 SVGIG, per germline (reference sequence). Trimming removed 3 bases from V and 2 bases from J; junction bases left unmatched: 10. The CDR3 runs 16 residues.

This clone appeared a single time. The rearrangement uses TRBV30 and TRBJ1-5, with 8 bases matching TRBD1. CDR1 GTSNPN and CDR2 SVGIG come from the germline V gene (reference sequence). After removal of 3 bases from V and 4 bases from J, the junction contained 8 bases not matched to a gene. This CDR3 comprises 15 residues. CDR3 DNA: TGTGCCTGGAGCCATGGACAGGGTAATAATCAGCCCCAGCATTTT. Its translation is CAWSHGQGNNQPQHF.

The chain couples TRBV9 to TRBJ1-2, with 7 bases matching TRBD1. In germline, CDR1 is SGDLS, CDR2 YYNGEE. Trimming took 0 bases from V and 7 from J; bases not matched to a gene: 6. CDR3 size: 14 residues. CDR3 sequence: CASSVDLQGLGYTF. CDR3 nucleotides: TGTGCCAGCAGCGTAGATCTACAGGGGCTTGGCTACACCTTC. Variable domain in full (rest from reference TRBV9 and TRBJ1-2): DSGVTQTPKHLITATGQRVTLRCSPRSGDLSVYWYQQSLDQGLQFLIQYYNGEERAKGNILERFSAQQFPDLHSELNLSSLELGDSALYFCASSVDLQGLGYTFGSGTRLTVV.

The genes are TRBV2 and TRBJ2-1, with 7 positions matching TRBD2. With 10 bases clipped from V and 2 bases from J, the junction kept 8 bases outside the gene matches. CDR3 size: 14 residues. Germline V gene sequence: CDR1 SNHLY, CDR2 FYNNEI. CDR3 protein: CATIPAGTYNEQFF. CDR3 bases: TGTGCCACCATCCCAGCGGGGACCTACAATGAGCAGTTCTTC.

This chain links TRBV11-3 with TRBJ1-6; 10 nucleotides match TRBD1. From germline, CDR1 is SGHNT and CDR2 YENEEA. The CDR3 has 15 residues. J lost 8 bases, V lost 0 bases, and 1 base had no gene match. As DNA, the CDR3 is TGTGCCAGCAGCTTAGAGGGGACAGGGGATTCACCCCTCCACTTT. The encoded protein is CASSLEGTGDSPLHF.